Each of the 10 T cell receptor beta chains below was sequenced from the same sample in a study of radiation and T cells in renal cell carcinoma (dated by TCRdb to the early 2020s). This specimen's time point label, per the study, means: baseline pretreatment blood. The sample's treatment or condition label, decoded: 15 Gy SBRT to primary tumor, nephrectomy 4 weeks later. The library was obtained by the immunoSEQ multiplex PCR assay. TCRdb mirrors the immuneACCESS table, restricted to in-frame sequences. Some clones are absent from its copies; in checked studies, under half trace to an unresolved V gene, and the reason for the others is unknown. For this sample the table gives 130,000 to 150,000 clones, of which more than 70% were detected only once. The ten most abundant clones make up around 11% of the sample. The material was blood, obtained from a patient whose treatment included radiotherapy and nephrectomy. Receptors originate from a woman aged 45 to 65 with renal cell carcinoma.

The chain employs TRBV7-2 and TRBJ1-6, with unresolved D. Per germline, CDR1 SGHTA and CDR2 FQGNSA. The length of the CDR3 is 13 residues. Trimming stripped 2 bases from V and 10 bases from J, with 9 bases between. CDR3 sequence reads: CASSLRYGSPLHF. CDR3 nucleotide sequence: TGTGCCAGCAGCTTACGTTACGGCTCACCCCTCCACTTT.

The J gene is TRBJ2-3, the V gene TRBV2; TRBD2 matches 8 bases. The ends lost 4 bases at V and 3 bases at J; junction bases unmatched: 6. The germline CDR1 and CDR2 sequences are SNHLY and FYNNEI. CDR3 length equals 15 residues. The CDR3 DNA reads TGTGCCAGCAGTGTCTTCGGACTAGCAACAGATACGCAGTATTTT. Its protein product is CASSVFGLATDTQYF. Variable domain in full (rest from reference TRBV2 and TRBJ2-3): EPEVTQTPSHQVTQMGQEVILRCVPISNHLYFYWYRQILGQKVEFLVSFYNNEISEKSEIFDDQFSVERPDGSNFTLKIRSTKLEDSAMYFCASSVFGLATDTQYFGPGTRLTVL.

J is TRBJ2-3 and V is TRBV19; TRBD1 might be the D (6 bases). V lost 3 bases and J lost 4, with 14 bases in between. CDR3 size: 15 residues. Germline loops: CDR1 LNHDA, CDR2 SQIVND (reference sequence). CDR3 amino acids: CASSISPDSADTQYF. CDR3 nucleotide sequence: TGTGCCAGTAGTATTTCCCCGGACAGTGCAGATACGCAGTATTTT.

The rearrangement uses TRBV10-3 and TRBJ2-5, with D hard to call. CDR3 length: 14 residues. Germline assignment: CDR1 ENHRY and CDR2 SYGVKD. The V gene lost 6 bases and the J gene lost 1 base, with 12 bases spanning the gap. The DNA for the CDR3 is TGTGCCATCAGATCCTTGGGGTCCCAAGAGACCCAGTACTTC. The encoded protein is CAIRSLGSQETQYF.

The chain employs TRBV5-1 and TRBJ1-4; D might be TRBD1 (5 bases). Trimming left V 3 bases short and J 0 bases short, with 6 bases between. The CDR3 covers 14 residues. Germline values: CDR1 SGHRS, CDR2 YFSETQ. CDR3 bases: TGCGCCAGCAGCTCGACAGCAACTAATGAAAAACTGTTTTTT. It yields the protein CASSSTATNEKLFF.

The chain recombines TRBV30 with TRBJ1-2, with D maybe TRBD1 (6 bases). The CDR3 loop spans 13 amino acids. The V end lost 0 bases, the J end lost 8 bases, and 13 bases lay between the germline ends. CDR1 GTSNPN and CDR2 SVGIG come from the germline V gene (reference sequence). CDR3 sequence (DNA): TGTGCCTGGAGTGTAGCAGGGGTAAAGGGCTACACCTTC. The encoded protein is CAWSVAGVKGYTF.

The rearrangement joins TRBV15 to TRBJ2-7; D ambiguous. This CDR3 region has 14 residues. Trimming cost V 4 bases and J 6 bases, with 16 bases left between them. CDR1 and CDR2 from the germline V gene are LNHNV and YYDKDF (reference sequence). As DNA, the CDR3 is TGTGCCACCAGCAATAGGGCAGAATCAGGCGAGCAGTACTTC. Its protein is CATSNRAESGEQYF. Together with reference TRBV15 and TRBJ2-7, the CDR3 gives the full variable domain: DAMVIQNPRYQVTQFGKPVTLSCSQTLNHNVMYWYQQKSSQAPKLLFHYYDKDFNNEADTPDNFQSRRPNTSFCFLDIRSPGLGDTAMYLCATSNRAESGEQYFGPGTRLTVT.

The rearrangement uses TRBV4-3 and TRBJ2-3, with TRBD2 matching 7 bases. J gave up 2 bases and V 4 bases, and 9 bases lay outside the gene matches. The CDR3 extends over 16 amino acids. CDR1 and CDR2 (germline): LGHNA, YSLEER. The CDR3 sequence: CASSPSAGVFTDTQYF. For the CDR3, the DNA is TGCGCCAGCAGCCCCTCCGCGGGAGTATTCACAGATACGCAGTATTTT.

The chain is built from TRBV5-6 and TRBJ1-2, with TRBD1 identical over 9 bases. Germline V gene sequence: CDR1 SGHDT, CDR2 YYEEEE. The CDR3 totals 15 residues. Germline trimming cut 4 bases from V and 3 bases from J; bases unmatched to any gene: 7. The CDR3: CASSPLGQGDYGYTF. As DNA, the CDR3 is TGTGCCAGCAGCCCCCTGGGACAGGGAGACTATGGCTACACCTTC.

This clone appeared a single time. This chain connects TRBV5-1 to TRBJ2-6; no reliable D call. Germline loops: CDR1 SGHRS, CDR2 YFSETQ. V was shortened by 5 bases and J by 2 bases, with 8 bases between the two germline ends. The CDR3 is 14 residues long. The CDR3 spells CASRPQAGANVLTF. CDR3 nucleotide sequence: TGCGCCAGCAGACCACAAGCTGGGGCCAACGTCCTGACTTTC. Looking up the rest from reference TRBV5-1 and TRBJ2-6 gives the full variable domain: KAGVTQTPRYLIKTRGQQVTLSCSPISGHRSVSWYQQTPGQGLQFLFEYFSETQRNKGNFPGRFSGRQFSNSRSEMNVSTLELGDSALYLCASRPQAGANVLTFGAGSRLTVL.